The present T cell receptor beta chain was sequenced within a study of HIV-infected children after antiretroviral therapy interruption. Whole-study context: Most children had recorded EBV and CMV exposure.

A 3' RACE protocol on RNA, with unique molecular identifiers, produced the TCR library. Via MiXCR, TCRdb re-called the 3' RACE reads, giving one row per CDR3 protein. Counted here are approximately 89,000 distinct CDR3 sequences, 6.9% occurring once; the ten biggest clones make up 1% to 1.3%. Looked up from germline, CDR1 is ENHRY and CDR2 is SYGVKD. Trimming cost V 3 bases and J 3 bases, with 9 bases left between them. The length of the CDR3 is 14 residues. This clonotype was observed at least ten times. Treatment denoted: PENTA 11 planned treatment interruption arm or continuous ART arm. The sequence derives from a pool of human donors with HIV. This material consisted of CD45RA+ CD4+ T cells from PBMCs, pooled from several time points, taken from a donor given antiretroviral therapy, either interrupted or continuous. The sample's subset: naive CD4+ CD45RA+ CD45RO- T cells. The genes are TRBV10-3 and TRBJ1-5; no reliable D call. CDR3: CAISDGQLNQPQHF. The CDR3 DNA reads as TGTGCCATCAGTGATGGGCAGCTCAATCAGCCCCAGCATTTT.